Detailed here is one T cell receptor beta chain. Its antigen target is currently unknown. No per-base quality is available; no much larger clone lies one base away. Taken with the paper, the label for time point translates to: baseline before first vaccination. Vaccinee samples came from UK trials COV001 and COV002, including a single-blind randomized controlled phase 2/3 trial of AZD1222 (ChAdOx1 nCoV-19) in healthy adults. For TCRbeta chain sequencing, PBMC samples were collected from trial participants at day 0 and at day 28 after the second dose. The sample originates from a study of T cell responses to AZD1222 COVID-19 vaccine (dated by TCRdb to about 2021). A note on the overall study: Because spike-specific TCR depth and breadth did not differ between the two schedules, AZD1222 recipients who got a second dose at roughly 4 weeks were pooled with those who got a second dose at roughly 12 weeks. A total of around 240 trial participants underwent TCR sequencing, of whom about 210 received two doses of AZD1222 and around 26 received two doses of the MenACWY control vaccine. Trial participants were enrolled by age into 18-55, 56-69 and 70-plus year subgroups, with 148, 28 and 57 TCR-sequenced participants respectively. Results and caveats for the whole study, not just this receptor: Because no day 14 peak-response samples were available, the repertoires could be characterized only after the peak T cell response. Reportedly, close to half of the unique spike-specific TCRs recognized epitopes lying outside the regions that are mutated in the B.1.351 and B.1.1.7 variants. Spike-specific TCR breadth and depth rose significantly after two AZD1222 doses compared with day 0 and with MenACWY recipients. The 56-69-year group was small, and its depth increase did not reach significance, likely because of low power. CD4 TCRs associated with the vaccine covered the entire spike protein, and the dominant responses were in regions 160-218 and 743-854. Conclusions about previously exposed vaccinees are limited, since just five or six AZD1222 recipients were seropositive for SARS-CoV-2 at baseline. Participants were mostly white British and included more females than males, and it was suggested by the authors that clonal diversity may have been underestimated.

Ends trimmed: V by 2 bases, J by 4 bases; bases unmatched to a gene: 5. Sequences KGHSH (CDR1) and LQKENI (CDR2) are obtained from the germline V gene. The CDR3, from cysteine to phenylalanine, totals 15 residues. Only CDR3 DNA is held: 45 bases, read in frame from base 1. The CDR3 regions of human TCRbeta chains were analyzed by immunosequencing. Concerning the study's data processing: Repertoire TCRs were matched against a reference library of SARS-CoV-2-specific TCRs generated with the MIRA antigen-specificity platform. Breadth was defined as the fraction of unique TCRs that were SARS-CoV-2-associated, and depth was defined as the fraction of total T cells that were SARS-CoV-2-associated. Using the MIRA data, each spike-specific TCR was mapped to the spike region that the TCR reacts to and placed in a CD4 or CD8 class. Log10-transformed breadth and depth values were compared by one-way ANOVA with Sidak's multiple comparisons tests. TCRdb provides this immuneACCESS table in a form limited to in-frame rearrangements. Some clones are lacking; in checked studies, under half of them reflect an unresolved V gene, and why the rest are absent is not known. Clone size and V and J calls were adopted from that table, with D and trimming inferred from the DNA. The sample contains around 130,000 clones, under 95% of them found a single time. Roughly 5.4% of the sample is taken by the ten largest.

This material consisted of peripheral blood, taken on day 0 of AZD1222 vaccination. The TCR sequence derives from an adult in good health. The rearranged chain carries TRBV18 and TRBJ1-5; 7 nucleotides in the junction match TRBD1. The CDR3 has the sequence CASSPRQGANQPQHF. DNA sequence: TGTGCCAGCTCACCAAGACAGGGCGCAAATCAGCCCCAGCATTTT. The full variable domain, completed from the reference TRBV18 and TRBJ1-5 proteins outside the CDR3, reads NAGVMQNPRHLVRRRGQEARLRCSPMKGHSHVYWYRQLPEEGLKFMVYLQKENIIDESGMPKERFSAEFPKEGPSILRIQQVVRGDSAAYFCASSPRQGANQPQHFGDGTRLSIL.